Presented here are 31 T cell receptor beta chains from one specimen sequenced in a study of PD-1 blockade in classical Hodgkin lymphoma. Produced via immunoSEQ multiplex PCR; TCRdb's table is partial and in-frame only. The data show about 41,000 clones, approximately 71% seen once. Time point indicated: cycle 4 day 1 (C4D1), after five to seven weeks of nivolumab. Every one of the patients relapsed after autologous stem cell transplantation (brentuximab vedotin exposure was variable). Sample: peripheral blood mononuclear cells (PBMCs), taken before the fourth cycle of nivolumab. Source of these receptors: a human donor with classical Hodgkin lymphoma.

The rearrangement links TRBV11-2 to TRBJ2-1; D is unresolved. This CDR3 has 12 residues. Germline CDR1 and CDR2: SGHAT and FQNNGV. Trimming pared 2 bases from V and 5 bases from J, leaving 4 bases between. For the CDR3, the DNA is TGTGCCAGCAGCTTACGCCACAATGAGCAGTTCTTC. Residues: CASSLRHNEQFF.

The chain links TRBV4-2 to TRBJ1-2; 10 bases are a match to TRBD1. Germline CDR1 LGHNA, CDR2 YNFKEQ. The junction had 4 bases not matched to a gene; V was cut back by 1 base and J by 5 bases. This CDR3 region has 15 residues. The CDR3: CASSQGDRGPYGYTF. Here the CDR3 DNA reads TGTGCCAGCAGCCAAGGGGACAGGGGTCCTTATGGCTACACCTTC.

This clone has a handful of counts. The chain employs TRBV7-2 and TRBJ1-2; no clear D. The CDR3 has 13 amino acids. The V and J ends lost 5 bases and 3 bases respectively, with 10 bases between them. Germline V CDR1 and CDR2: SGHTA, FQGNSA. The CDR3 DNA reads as TGTGCCAGCAGCACCCGGCTCGACTATGGCTACACCTTC. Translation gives CASSTRLDYGYTF. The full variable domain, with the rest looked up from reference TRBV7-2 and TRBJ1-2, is GAGVSQSPSNKVTEKGKDVELRCDPISGHTALYWYRQSLGQGLEFLIYFQGNSAPDKSGLPSDRFSAERTGGSVSTLTIQRTQQEDSAVYLCASSTRLDYGYTFGSGTRLTVV.

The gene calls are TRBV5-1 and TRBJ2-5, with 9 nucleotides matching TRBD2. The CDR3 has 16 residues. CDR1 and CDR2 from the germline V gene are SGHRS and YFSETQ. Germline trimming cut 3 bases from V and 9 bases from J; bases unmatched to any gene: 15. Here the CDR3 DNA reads TGCGCCAGCAGCTCGACCGGTCTAGCGGGGATATTGGCCCAGTACTTC. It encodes CASSSTGLAGILAQYF.

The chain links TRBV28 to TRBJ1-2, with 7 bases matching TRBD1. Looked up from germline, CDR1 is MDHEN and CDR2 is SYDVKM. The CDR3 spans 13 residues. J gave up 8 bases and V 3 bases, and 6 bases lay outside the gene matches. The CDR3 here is CASSFDRAYGYTF. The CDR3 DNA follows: TGTGCCAGCAGTTTTGACAGGGCGTACGGCTACACCTTC.

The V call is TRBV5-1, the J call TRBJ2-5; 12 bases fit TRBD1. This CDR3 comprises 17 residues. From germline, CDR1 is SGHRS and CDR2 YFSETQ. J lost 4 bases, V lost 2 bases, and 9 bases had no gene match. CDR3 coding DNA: TGCGCCAGCAGCTTAGGGGGGACAGGGGGCGCCGGAGAGACCCAGTACTTC. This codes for CASSLGGTGGAGETQYF.

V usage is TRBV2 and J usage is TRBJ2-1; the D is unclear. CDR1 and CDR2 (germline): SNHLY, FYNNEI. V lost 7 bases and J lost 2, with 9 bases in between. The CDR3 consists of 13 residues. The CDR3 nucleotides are TGTGCCAGCACACCCTCCGCCTACAATGAGCAGTTCTTC. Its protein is CASTPSAYNEQFF.

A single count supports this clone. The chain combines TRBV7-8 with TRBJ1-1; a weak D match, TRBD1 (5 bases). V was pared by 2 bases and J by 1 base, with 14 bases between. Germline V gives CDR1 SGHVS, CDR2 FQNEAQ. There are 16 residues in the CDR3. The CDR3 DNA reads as TGTGCCAGCAGCTTACCTAGGGGCCATTCGAACACTGAAGCTTTCTTT. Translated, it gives CASSLPRGHSNTEAFF.

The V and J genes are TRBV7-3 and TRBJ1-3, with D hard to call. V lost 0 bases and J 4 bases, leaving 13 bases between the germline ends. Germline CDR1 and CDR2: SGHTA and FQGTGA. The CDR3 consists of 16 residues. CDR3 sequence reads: CASSLTSLGSGNTIYF. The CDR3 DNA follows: TGTGCCAGCAGCTTAACTTCACTAGGGTCAGGAAACACCATATATTTT.

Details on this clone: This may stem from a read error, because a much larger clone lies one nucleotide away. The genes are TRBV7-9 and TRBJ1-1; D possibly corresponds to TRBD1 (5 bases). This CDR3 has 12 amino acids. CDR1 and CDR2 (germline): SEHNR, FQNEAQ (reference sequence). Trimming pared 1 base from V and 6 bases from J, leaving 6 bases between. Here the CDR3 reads CASSLGGPEAFF. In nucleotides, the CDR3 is TGTGCCAGCAGCTTAGGGGGACCTGAAGCTTTCTTT.

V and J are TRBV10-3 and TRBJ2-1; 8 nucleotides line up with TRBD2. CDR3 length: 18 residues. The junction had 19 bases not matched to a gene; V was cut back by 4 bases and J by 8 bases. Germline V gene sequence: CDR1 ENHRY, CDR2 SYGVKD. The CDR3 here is CAISGRIPPGGLTDEQFF. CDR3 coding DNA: TGTGCCATCAGTGGGAGAATACCTCCGGGGGGGCTAACGGATGAGCAGTTCTTC.

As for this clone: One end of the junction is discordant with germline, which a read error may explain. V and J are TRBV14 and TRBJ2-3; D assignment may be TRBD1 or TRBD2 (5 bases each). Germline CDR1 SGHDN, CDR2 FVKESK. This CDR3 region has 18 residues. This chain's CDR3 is CASSPSWGMGVSSDTQFF. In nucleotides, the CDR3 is TGTGCCAGCAGCCCCAGTTGGGGGATGGGGGTATCGTCAGATACGCAGTTTTTT.

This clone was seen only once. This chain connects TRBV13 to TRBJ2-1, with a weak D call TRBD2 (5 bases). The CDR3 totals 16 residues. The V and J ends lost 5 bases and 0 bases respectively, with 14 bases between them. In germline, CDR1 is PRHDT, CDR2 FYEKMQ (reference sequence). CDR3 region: CASSPKAATSYNEQFF. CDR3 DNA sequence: TGTGCCAGCAGCCCCAAAGCGGCGACCTCCTACAATGAGCAGTTCTTC. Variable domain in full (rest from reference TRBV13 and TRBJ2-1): AAGVIQSPRHLIKEKRETATLKCYPIPRHDTVYWYQQGPGQDPQFLISFYEKMQSDKGSIPDRFSAQQFSDYHSELNMSSLELGDSALYFCASSPKAATSYNEQFFGPGTRLTVL.

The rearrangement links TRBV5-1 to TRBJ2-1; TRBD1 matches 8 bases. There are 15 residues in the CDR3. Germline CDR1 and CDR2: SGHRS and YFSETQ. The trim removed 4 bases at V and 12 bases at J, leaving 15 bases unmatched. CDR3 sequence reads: CASSAGQDLSSRQFF. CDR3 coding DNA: TGCGCCAGCAGCGCGGGACAGGACTTATCAAGTAGGCAGTTCTTC.

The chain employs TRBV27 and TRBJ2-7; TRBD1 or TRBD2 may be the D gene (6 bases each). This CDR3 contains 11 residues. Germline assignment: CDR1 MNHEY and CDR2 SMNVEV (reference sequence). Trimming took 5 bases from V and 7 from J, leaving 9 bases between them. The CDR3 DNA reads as TGTGCCAGCAGTCGAGGGGGGGAGCAGTACTTC. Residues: CASSRGGEQYF.

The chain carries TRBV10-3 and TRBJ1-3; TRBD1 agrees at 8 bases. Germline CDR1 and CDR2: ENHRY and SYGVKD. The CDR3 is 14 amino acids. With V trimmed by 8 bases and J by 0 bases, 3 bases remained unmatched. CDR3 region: CAIGTGPSGNTIYF. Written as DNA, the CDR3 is TGTGCCATCGGGACAGGCCCCTCTGGAAACACCATATATTTT.

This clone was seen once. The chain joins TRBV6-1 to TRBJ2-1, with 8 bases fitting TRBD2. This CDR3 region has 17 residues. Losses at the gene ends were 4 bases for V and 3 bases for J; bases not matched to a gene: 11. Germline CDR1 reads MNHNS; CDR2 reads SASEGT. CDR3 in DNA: TGTGCCAGCAGTGGAAGGGGTAGCGGGAATTACTACAATGAGCAGTTCTTC. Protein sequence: CASSGRGSGNYYNEQFF.

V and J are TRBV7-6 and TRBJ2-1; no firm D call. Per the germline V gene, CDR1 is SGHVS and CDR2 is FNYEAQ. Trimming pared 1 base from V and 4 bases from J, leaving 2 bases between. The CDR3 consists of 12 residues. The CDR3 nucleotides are TGTGCCAGCAGCTTAGGGTACAATGAGCAGTTCTTC. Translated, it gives CASSLGYNEQFF.

The CDR3, as DNA: TGTGCCAGCAGTCGAACGGGACCCACAAACGACGAGCAGTACTTC. This gives the protein CASSRTGPTNDEQYF. The rearrangement links TRBV7-8 to TRBJ2-7; D tentatively reads TRBD1 or TRBD2 (5 bases each). The CDR3 consists of 15 residues. Germline CDR1 and CDR2: SGHVS and FQNEAQ. With 6 bases removed from V and 5 bases from J, the gap between germline ends came to 20 bases. Full variable domain (missing parts from reference TRBV7-8 and TRBJ2-7): GAGVSQSPRYKVAKRGQDVALRCDPISGHVSLFWYQQALGQGPEFLTYFQNEAQLDKSGLPSDRFFAERPEGSVSTLKIQRTQQEDSAVYLCASSRTGPTNDEQYFGPGTRLTVT.

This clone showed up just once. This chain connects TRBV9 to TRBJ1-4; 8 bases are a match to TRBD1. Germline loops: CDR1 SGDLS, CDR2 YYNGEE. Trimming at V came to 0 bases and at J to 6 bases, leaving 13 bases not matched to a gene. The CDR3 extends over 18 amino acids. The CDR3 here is CASSVGSPTGGLYEKLFF. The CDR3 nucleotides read TGTGCCAGCAGCGTAGGATCCCCCACAGGGGGATTATATGAAAAACTGTTTTTT.

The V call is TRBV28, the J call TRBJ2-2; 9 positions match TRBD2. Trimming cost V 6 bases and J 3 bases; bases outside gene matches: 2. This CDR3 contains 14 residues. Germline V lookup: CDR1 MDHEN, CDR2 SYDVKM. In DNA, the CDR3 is TGTGCCAGCAGAATAGCGGGGGACACCGGGGAGCTGTTTTTT. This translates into CASRIAGDTGELFF.

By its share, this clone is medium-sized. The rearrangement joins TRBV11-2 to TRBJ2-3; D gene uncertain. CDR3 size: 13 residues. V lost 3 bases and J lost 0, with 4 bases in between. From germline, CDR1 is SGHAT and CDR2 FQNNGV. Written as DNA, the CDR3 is TGTGCCAGCAGCTTCTTTAGCACAGATACGCAGTATTTT. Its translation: CASSFFSTDTQYF.

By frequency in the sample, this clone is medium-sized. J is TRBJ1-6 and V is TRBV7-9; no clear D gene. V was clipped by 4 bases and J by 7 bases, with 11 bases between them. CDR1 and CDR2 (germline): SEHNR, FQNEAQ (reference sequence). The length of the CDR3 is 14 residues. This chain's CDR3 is CASSSPDPNSPLHF. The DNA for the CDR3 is TGTGCCAGCAGCTCCCCCGACCCGAATTCACCCCTCCACTTT.

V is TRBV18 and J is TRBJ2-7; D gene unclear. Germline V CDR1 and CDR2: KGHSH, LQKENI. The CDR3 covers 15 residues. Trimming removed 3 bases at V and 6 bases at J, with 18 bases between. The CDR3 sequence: CASSPQWTVFFEQYF. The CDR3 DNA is TGTGCCAGCTCACCCCAATGGACGGTATTCTTCGAGCAGTACTTC. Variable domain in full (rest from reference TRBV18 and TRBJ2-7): NAGVMQNPRHLVRRRGQEARLRCSPMKGHSHVYWYRQLPEEGLKFMVYLQKENIIDESGMPKERFSAEFPKEGPSILRIQQVVRGDSAAYFCASSPQWTVFFEQYFGPGTRLTVT.

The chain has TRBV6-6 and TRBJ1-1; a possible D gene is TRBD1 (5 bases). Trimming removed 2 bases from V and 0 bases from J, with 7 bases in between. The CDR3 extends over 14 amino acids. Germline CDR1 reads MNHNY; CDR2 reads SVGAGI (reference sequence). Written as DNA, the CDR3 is TGTGCCAGCAGTTACGGGGCAGTGAACACTGAAGCTTTCTTT. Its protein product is CASSYGAVNTEAFF.

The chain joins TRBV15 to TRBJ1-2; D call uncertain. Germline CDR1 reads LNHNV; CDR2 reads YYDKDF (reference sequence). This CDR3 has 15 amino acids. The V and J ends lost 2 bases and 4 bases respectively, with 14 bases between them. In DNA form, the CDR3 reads TGTGCCACCAGCAGAAAAAGGACGGATGTCTATGGCTACACCTTC. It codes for CATSRKRTDVYGYTF.

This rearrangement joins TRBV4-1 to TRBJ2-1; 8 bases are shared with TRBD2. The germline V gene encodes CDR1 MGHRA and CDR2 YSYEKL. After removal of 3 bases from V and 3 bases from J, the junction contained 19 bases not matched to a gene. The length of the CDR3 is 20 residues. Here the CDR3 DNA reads TGCGCCAGCAGCCATCCAGACGAAGCGGGGGCCGACCCTTACTACAATGAGCAGTTCTTC. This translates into CASSHPDEAGADPYYNEQFF.

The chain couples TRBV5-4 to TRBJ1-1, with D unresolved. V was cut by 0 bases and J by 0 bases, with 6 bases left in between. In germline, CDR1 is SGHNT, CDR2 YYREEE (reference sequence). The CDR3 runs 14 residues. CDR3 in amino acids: CASSLGPVNTEAFF. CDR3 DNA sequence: TGTGCCAGCAGCTTGGGTCCGGTGAACACTGAAGCTTTCTTT.

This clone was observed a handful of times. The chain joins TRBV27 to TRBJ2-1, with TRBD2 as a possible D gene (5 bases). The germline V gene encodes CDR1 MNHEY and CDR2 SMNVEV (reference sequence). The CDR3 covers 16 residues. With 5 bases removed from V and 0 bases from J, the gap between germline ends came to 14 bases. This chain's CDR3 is CASSVSAWSSYNEQFF. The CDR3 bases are TGTGCCAGCAGTGTTAGCGCGTGGAGCTCCTACAATGAGCAGTTCTTC.

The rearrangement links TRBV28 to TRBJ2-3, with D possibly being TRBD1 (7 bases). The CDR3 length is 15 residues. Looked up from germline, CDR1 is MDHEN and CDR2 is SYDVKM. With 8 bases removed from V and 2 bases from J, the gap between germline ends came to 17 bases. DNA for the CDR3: TGTGCCAGCTATCCGGGAGACAGGGTCACAGATACGCAGTATTTT. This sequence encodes CASYPGDRVTDTQYF.

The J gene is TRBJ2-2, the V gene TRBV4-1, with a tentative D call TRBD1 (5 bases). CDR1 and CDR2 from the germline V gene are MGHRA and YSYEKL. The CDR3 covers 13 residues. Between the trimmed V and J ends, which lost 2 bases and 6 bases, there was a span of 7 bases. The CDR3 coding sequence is TGCGCCAGCAGCCAATCGACAGCCGGGGAGCTGTTTTTT. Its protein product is CASSQSTAGELFF.